These 17 T cell receptor beta chains were all obtained from the same sample, sequenced in a study of blood T cells in healthy people across ages. Together with a sample-barcoded 5' primer, a J-beta primer mix was included in a second PCR lasting about 7 to 11 cycles. TCRdb recomputed calls from the 5' RACE reads with MiXCR, one row per CDR3 protein. The sample lists 1.5 million to 2 million distinct CDR3 sequences; about 30% were seen once. The sequenced sample consisted of blood. The source is a woman in her twenties or thirties in good health.

This clonotype was seen a handful of times. The chain joins TRBV28 to TRBJ2-7; 9 bases agree with TRBD2. The J call may be incorrect, as the DNA end agrees better with TRBJ2-5. The CDR3 is made up of 17 amino acids. CDR1 is MDHEN, CDR2 SYDVKM, per germline. The CDR3 reads CASSLLVPSGAQQTQYF. The CDR3 DNA is TGTGCCAGCAGTTTATTGGTTCCTAGCGGGGCTCAACAGACCCAGTACTTC.

This clonotype has a count of ten or more. The chain carries TRBV6-5 and TRBJ2-4; 8 bases align to TRBD1. Germline V lookup: CDR1 MNHEY, CDR2 SVGAGI. V lost 2 bases to trimming and J lost 1 base; unmatched junction nucleotides: 7. The CDR3 consists of 17 residues. CDR3 sequence reads: CASSYTTDRAAKNIQYF. The CDR3 DNA sequence: TGTGCCAGCAGTTACACTACGGACAGGGCTGCCAAAAACATTCAGTACTTC.

The genes are TRBV15 and TRBJ2-1; no clear D. Trimming removed 3 bases from V and 11 bases from J, with 20 bases in between. Germline lookup yields CDR1 LNHNV and CDR2 YYDKDF (reference sequence). The CDR3 length is 15 residues. CDR3 sequence reads: CATSRGGRTPSKQFF. The DNA of the CDR3 is TGTGCCACCAGCAGGGGCGGCCGAACGCCGAGTAAGCAGTTCTTC. Looking up the rest from reference TRBV15 and TRBJ2-1 gives the full variable domain: DAMVIQNPRYQVTQFGKPVTLSCSQTLNHNVMYWYQQKSSQAPKLLFHYYDKDFNNEADTPDNFQSRRPNTSFCFLDIRSPGLGDTAMYLCATSRGGRTPSKQFFGPGTRLTVL.

This chain uses TRBV20-1 with TRBJ2-7, with D maybe TRBD1 (6 bases). The V gene's germline CDR1 is DFQATT and CDR2 SNEGSKA (reference sequence). This CDR3 is built from 14 residues. Deletions cut 0 bases from V and 3 bases from J, with 12 bases between. The CDR3 protein is CSARDAQGSYEQYF. CDR3 coding DNA: TGCAGTGCTAGAGATGCGCAGGGGAGCTACGAGCAGTACTTC.

This clonotype was recorded at least ten times. The V call is TRBV29-1, the J call TRBJ2-5; maybe TRBD1 (7 bases). The germline V and J ends were trimmed by 5 bases and 5 bases, with 18 bases remaining between them. CDR3 length: 14 amino acids. The germline gives CDR1 SQVTM, CDR2 ANQGSEA. The CDR3 DNA reads as TGCAGCGTTACCAGGGGGGCGTTTCGGGAGACCCAGTACTTC. Its protein product is CSVTRGAFRETQYF. The full variable domain, in which reference TRBV29-1 and TRBJ2-5 provide the parts outside the CDR3, is SAVISQKPSRDICQRGTSLTIQCQVDSQVTMMFWYRQQPGQSLTLIATANQGSEATYESGFVIDKFPISRPNLTFSTLTVSNMSPEDSSIYLCSVTRGAFRETQYFGPGTRLLVL.

At least ten counts were recorded for this clonotype. V and J are TRBV5-1 and TRBJ2-7; D is unresolved. The CDR3 is 15 amino acids. Germline V gene sequence: CDR1 SGHRS, CDR2 YFSETQ. Trimming took 5 bases from V and 2 from J, leaving 17 bases between them. The CDR3 protein is CASRGDRSTAYEQYF. The CDR3, as DNA: TGCGCCAGCAGAGGAGATAGGTCAACGGCCTACGAGCAGTACTTC.

Of note for this clonotype: A read error is possible here, since a much larger clone lies one base away. The chain has TRBV20-1 and TRBJ2-5, with D perhaps matching TRBD2 (6 bases). Per germline, CDR1 DFQATT and CDR2 SNEGSKA (reference sequence). The V gene lost 3 bases and the J gene lost 11 bases, with 22 bases spanning the gap. This CDR3 region has 14 residues. CDR3 in DNA: TGCAGTGCTAGCCTTACGGGACTCCTCAATGAGCAGTACTTC. Translated: CSASLTGLLNEQYF.

This clonotype has a count of ten or more. V gene TRBV20-1 combines with J gene TRBJ2-7; no clear D gene. This CDR3 has 14 residues. V lost 0 bases, J lost 2 bases, and 11 bases lay in between. Germline V lookup: CDR1 DFQATT, CDR2 SNEGSKA (reference sequence). CDR3 bases: TGCAGTGCTAGAGATGTTGCGGAGACCTACGAGCAGTACTTC. The encoded protein is CSARDVAETYEQYF.

This clonotype turned up a few times. The rearrangement uses TRBV12-3 or TRBV12-4 and TRBJ2-2; 7 nucleotides match TRBD2. The CDR3 sequence is 15 residues long. The J segment lost 8 bases and the V segment lost 4 bases, leaving 10 bases of the junction unmatched. The CDR3 region has the DNA TGTGCCAGCAGTTCGACTAGCCCCACTGCGGGGGAGCTGTTTTTT. This gives the protein CASSSTSPTAGELFF.

This clonotype was observed a few times. A read error may be the cause here, since a much bigger clone is one base away. The V call is TRBV20-1, the J call TRBJ2-4; the D is unclear. Germline assignment: CDR1 DFQATT and CDR2 SNEGSKA (reference sequence). The CDR3 totals 14 residues. CDR3 loop: CSARDNVGPNIRYF. The CDR3 DNA reads as TGCAGTGCTAGAGATAACGTCGGACCAAACATTCGGTACTTC.

V is TRBV7-3 and J is TRBJ2-2; D unresolved. CDR1 and CDR2 from the germline V gene are SGHTA and FQGTGA. The CDR3 spans 14 residues. V lost 1 base and J lost 6, with 9 bases in between. The CDR3 DNA follows: TGTGCCAGCAGCTTAAGAGCTATCCCCGGGGAGCTGTTTTTT. It codes for CASSLRAIPGELFF.

Notes on this clonotype: Its ends do not fully match the called genes, so a read error is possible. The chain couples TRBV10-3 to TRBJ1-2; 9 nucleotides align to TRBD1. The CDR3 has 16 residues. Germline loops: CDR1 ENHRY, CDR2 SYGVKD. The CDR3 region is CAISDDPGQGFYDYTF. The CDR3 region has the DNA TGTGCCATCAGTGACGACCCGGGACAGGGTTTCTATGACTACACCTTC.

This clonotype was seen ten or more times. CDR3 amino acids: CASSSRPFSPGRQYF. CDR3 nucleotide sequence: TGTGCCAGCAGCTCGCGGCCCTTCTCACCCGGGCGGCAGTACTTC. This chain joins TRBV7-2 and TRBJ2-7; D is unresolved. The CDR3 runs 15 residues. The V and J ends lost 4 bases and 9 bases respectively, with 22 bases between them. Germline CDR1 reads SGHTA; CDR2 reads FQGNSA.

This clonotype was seen repeatedly, ten times or more. The rearrangement joins TRBV10-3 to TRBJ2-1; 8 positions agree with TRBD1. This CDR3 comprises 12 residues. V lost 6 bases, J lost 7 bases, and 2 bases stayed unmatched. CDR1 and CDR2 (germline): ENHRY, SYGVKD. The CDR3 nucleotides read TGTGCCATCAGGGACAGGGAGAATGAGCAGTTCTTC. This gives the protein CAIRDRENEQFF.

The sample holds many counts of this clonotype. J is TRBJ2-5 and V is TRBV9, with TRBD1 as a possible D gene (5 bases). Trimming took 1 base from V and 2 from J, leaving 9 bases between them. Germline V gene data show CDR1 as SGDLS and CDR2 as YYNGEE. This CDR3 is 14 amino acids long. This CDR3 reads CASSVRAGQETQYF. The CDR3 DNA reads as TGTGCCAGCAGCGTAAGGGCAGGGCAAGAGACCCAGTACTTC.

This chain uses TRBV7-8 with TRBJ1-2; D may be TRBD1 (6 bases). The length of the CDR3 is 15 residues. CDR1 and CDR2 from the germline V gene are SGHVS and FQNEAQ. Trimming took off 5 bases at V and 3 bases at J, with 16 bases between the two ends. The chain's CDR3 is CASSPRTAKDYGYTF. The CDR3 bases are TGTGCCAGCAGCCCGCGGACAGCGAAGGACTATGGCTACACCTTC.

On this clonotype: Being one base from a much bigger clone, this may be a read error. The rearrangement uses TRBV20-1 and TRBJ2-7; 12 positions match TRBD1. The germline gives CDR1 DFQATT, CDR2 SNEGSKA (reference sequence). This CDR3 is built from 13 residues. The CDR3 here is CSAGQGASYERYF. CDR3 DNA sequence: TGCAGTGCGGGACAGGGGGCTTCCTACGAGCGGTACTTC.